The TCR beta chain under discussion was sequenced for a study of CD8+CD57+ T cells in acquired aplastic anemia. The study profiled TCR beta VDJ and CDR3 using genomic DNA as template. TCRdb passed the reads through MiXCR, listing each CDR3 protein once. The table has roughly 260,000 distinct CDR3 sequences, 47% seen once. CDR1 and CDR2 (germline): MNHNS, SASEGT. V lost 5 bases, J lost 2 bases, and 12 bases lay in between. The CDR3 runs to 14 residues. Before being chosen for sequencing, patients had shown CD8+CD57+ cell expansion by flow cytometry. The rearrangement joins TRBV6-1 to TRBJ1-2; weak D call: TRBD1 (5 bases). Input material: sorted CD4+, CD8+, or CD8+CD57+ T cells (not recorded which) from PBMCs. This TCR was sampled from a human donor with aplastic anemia. CDR3 amino acids: CASSRWGTNYGYTF. CDR3 DNA: TGTGCCAGCAGTAGGTGGGGGACCAACTATGGCTACACCTTC.